This is a list of T cell receptor beta chains from one sample in a study of neurological immune-mediated disorders. In TCRdb, the 5' RACE reads were re-called with MiXCR into one record per CDR3 protein. The data contain 25,000 to 35,000 distinct CDR3 sequences, approximately 21% of them singletons. Material for sequencing was PBMCs. The source is a woman aged 60 to 75 in good health. Each CDR3 is given with its conserved first and last residue. A D gene is named only where the DNA matches it firmly. Size is omitted from some rows. Given values are once, few, many or a class for expanded clones.

D: TRBD1; V: TRBV4-2; size: once; J: TRBJ2-1; DNA: TGTGCCAGCAGCCAATCATGGACAGGCCCCAATGAGCAGTTCTTC; CDR3: CASSQSWTGPNEQFF
D: .; V: TRBV20-1; size: many; J: TRBJ2-3; DNA: TGCAGTGCTATCGAGATTGGGGCGTTCACAGATACGCAGTATTTT; CDR3: CSAIEIGAFTDTQYF
D: .; V: TRBV20-1; size: many; J: TRBJ1-2; DNA: TGCTCTCTTGCAGGTCTTCTTAACTATGGCTACACCTTC; CDR3: CSLAGLLNYGYTF
D: .; V: TRBV25-1; size: medium-sized; J: TRBJ2-5; DNA: TGTGCCAGCAGTGACCGGAATCGGGACTGGGAGACCCAGTACTTC; CDR3: CASSDRNRDWETQYF
D: .; V: TRBV7-6; size: many; J: TRBJ2-2; DNA: TGTGCCAGCAGCTTATGGCCCTCCGGGGACACCGGGGAGCTGTTTTTT; CDR3: CASSLWPSGDTGELFF
D: TRBD1; V: TRBV29-1; size: many; J: TRBJ1-4; DNA: TGCAGCGTCAGGGGGTTTGCAACTAATGAAAAACTGTTTTTT; CDR3: CSVRGFATNEKLFF
D: .; V: TRBV20-1; size: many; J: TRBJ1-1; DNA: TGCAGTGCTAAAAAACCAGGGACCGTGAACACTGAAGCTTTCTTT; CDR3: CSAKKPGTVNTEAFF
D: TRBD1; V: TRBV9; size: many; J: TRBJ2-5; DNA: TGTGCCAGCAGCGTAGGGGGGGGACAGGGCGACGCGTGGGAGACCCAGTACTTC; CDR3: CASSVGGGQGDAWETQYF
D: TRBD1; V: TRBV5-1; size: many; J: TRBJ2-3; DNA: TGCGCCAGCAATACAGGGGGGAGCACAGATACGCAGTATTTT; CDR3: CASNTGGSTDTQYF
D: TRBD2; V: TRBV7-2; size: many; J: TRBJ2-5; DNA: TGTGCCAGCAGCTTATTTCCTGTAGGACTAGCGGGATTAGAGACCCAGTACTTC; CDR3: CASSLFPVGLAGLETQYF
D: .; V: TRBV7-9; size: .; J: TRBJ2-6; DNA: TGTGCCAGCAGCCATACTTCCTCTGGGGCCAACGTCCTGACTTTC; CDR3: CASSHTSSGANVLTF
D: .; V: TRBV5-1; size: many; J: TRBJ1-3; DNA: TGCGCCAGCAGCGTGGACGGGGGAAACACCATATATTTT; CDR3: CASSVDGGNTIYF
D: TRBD2; V: TRBV5-8; size: few; J: TRBJ2-2; DNA: TGTGCCAGCAGCTTGTTCTTCGGGACTAGCGCCGGGGAGCTGTTTTTT; CDR3: CASSLFFGTSAGELFF
D: TRBD2; V: TRBV5-6; size: many; J: TRBJ2-1; DNA: TGTGCCAGCAGCTCACCCACTAGCGTGGGGTACAATGAGCAGTTCTTC; CDR3: CASSSPTSVGYNEQFF
D: .; V: TRBV27; size: many; J: TRBJ2-2; DNA: TGTGCCGTCCTCGTTCCGGGGGGGGAGCTGTTTTTT; CDR3: CAVLVPGGELFF
D: .; V: TRBV5-6; size: many; J: TRBJ1-3; DNA: TGTGCCAGCAGCGCGAACCCCGCTGGAAACACCATATATTTT; CDR3: CASSANPAGNTIYF
D: .; V: TRBV16; size: many; J: TRBJ2-1; DNA: TGTGCCAGCAGCCAGGGCGGGGAACCTGTCAATGAGCAGTTCTTC; CDR3: CASSQGGEPVNEQFF
D: TRBD1; V: TRBV11-3; size: few; J: TRBJ2-1; DNA: TGTGCCAGCAGCGACCGGACAGGGCCCTCGGAGCAGTTCTTC; CDR3: CASSDRTGPSEQFF
D: .; V: TRBV2; size: many; J: TRBJ2-3; DNA: TGTGCCAGCACCGAAGCAGATACGCAGTATTTT; CDR3: CASTEADTQYF
D: TRBD1; V: TRBV5-1; size: many; J: TRBJ2-2; DNA: TGCGCCAGCAGCAAATCGGGACAGGGGGTGACCGGGGAGCTGTTTTTT; CDR3: CASSKSGQGVTGELFF
D: .; V: TRBV5-1; size: many; J: TRBJ1-1; DNA: TGCGCCAGCAGCTTGGCCGGACAGAACACTGAAGCTTTCTTT; CDR3: CASSLAGQNTEAFF
D: TRBD2; V: TRBV5-1; size: .; J: TRBJ2-1; DNA: TGCGCCAGCAGCCGGGCAGCGGGAGGGAGAGATGAGCAGTTCTTC; CDR3: CASSRAAGGRDEQFF
D: TRBD2; V: TRBV5-6; size: many; J: TRBJ2-7; DNA: TGTGCCAGCAGCTTGGGAGCGGGGGGCTACGAGCAGTACTTC; CDR3: CASSLGAGGYEQYF
D: .; V: TRBV6-2/TRBV6-3; size: many; J: TRBJ2-5; DNA: TGTGCCAGCAGTTACTCGAGGGCGCCAGTGCCCCAGTACTTC; CDR3: CASSYSRAPVPQYF
D: TRBD2; V: TRBV19; size: .; J: TRBJ2-1; DNA: TGTGCCAGTAGTATTCCGGGAGGGTGGAATGAGCAGTTCTTC; CDR3: CASSIPGGWNEQFF
D: .; V: TRBV28; size: .; J: TRBJ2-1; DNA: TGTGCCAGCAGTTTAGTCGGCGAGAACCGCAATGAGCAGTTCTTC; CDR3: CASSLVGENRNEQFF
D: .; V: TRBV7-8; size: many; J: TRBJ2-1; DNA: TGTGCCAGCAGCGACTTCGATGAGCAGTTCTTC; CDR3: CASSDFDEQFF
D: TRBD1; V: TRBV28; size: many; J: TRBJ2-7; DNA: TGTGCCAGCAATGTACAGGGGCCTACCTACGAGCAGTACTTC; CDR3: CASNVQGPTYEQYF
D: TRBD2; V: TRBV5-1; size: many; J: TRBJ2-7; DNA: TGCGCCAGCAGCTTGGCTAGCGGGGGACCCTACGAGCAGTACTTC; CDR3: CASSLASGGPYEQYF
D: TRBD2; V: TRBV6-2/TRBV6-3; size: medium-sized; J: TRBJ2-7; DNA: TGTGCCAGCAGCCCCCCTGCGGGGGGTCCCTACGAGCAGTACTTC; CDR3: CASSPPAGGPYEQYF
D: .; V: TRBV6-5; size: .; J: TRBJ2-5; DNA: TGTGCCAGCACCGCAAATTCACTGGAGACCCAGTACTTC; CDR3: CASTANSLETQYF
D: .; V: TRBV11-1; size: .; J: TRBJ2-4; DNA: TGTGCCAGCAGCTTGAAGGTGGGGGCATGGGTGAGGAACATTCAGTACTTC; CDR3: CASSLKVGAWVRNIQYF
D: TRBD2; V: TRBV20-1; size: many; J: TRBJ2-2; DNA: TGCAGTGCTAGAGGACTAGCGGGGACCGGGGAGCTGTTTTTT; CDR3: CSARGLAGTGELFF
D: TRBD2; V: TRBV4-2; size: many; J: TRBJ2-1; DNA: TGTGCCAGCAGCGCAGGACTAGCGGACTACAATGAGCAGTTCTTC; CDR3: CASSAGLADYNEQFF
D: .; V: TRBV20-1; size: many; J: TRBJ2-3; DNA: TGCAGTGCGATTACCGGGACAGATACGCAGTATTTT; CDR3: CSAITGTDTQYF
D: TRBD1; V: TRBV20-1; size: many; J: TRBJ2-1; DNA: TGCAGTGCTAGAGGGACAGGGGACTACAATGAGCAGTTCTTC; CDR3: CSARGTGDYNEQFF
D: .; V: TRBV20-1; size: many; J: TRBJ2-3; DNA: TGCAGCGACCTCCCTTGGTCCACAGATACGCAGTATTTT; CDR3: CSDLPWSTDTQYF
D: .; V: TRBV7-8; size: .; J: TRBJ2-7; DNA: TGTGCCAGCAGCGTAACACAGGTTTCCTACGAGCAGTACTTC; CDR3: CASSVTQVSYEQYF
D: TRBD2; V: TRBV5-1; size: .; J: TRBJ2-1; DNA: TGCGCCAGCAGCTTGGCGCTAGCGGAACCCCACAATGAGCAGTTCTTC; CDR3: CASSLALAEPHNEQFF
D: .; V: TRBV5-6; size: many; J: TRBJ1-6; DNA: TGTGCCAGCAGCTTGGCCTACGGCCAAGCCTCCTATAATTCACCCCTCCACTTT; CDR3: CASSLAYGQASYNSPLHF
D: .; V: TRBV29-1; size: many; J: TRBJ2-1; DNA: TGCAGCGTCGCAGTCTACAATGAGCAGTTCTTC; CDR3: CSVAVYNEQFF
D: .; V: TRBV10-3; size: many; J: TRBJ2-7; DNA: TGTGCCATCAGTGAGCGGGCCTTCTACGAGCAGTACTTC; CDR3: CAISERAFYEQYF
D: TRBD2; V: TRBV7-3; size: many; J: TRBJ2-1; DNA: TGTGCCAGCAGCTTCGGACTAGCGGGGGAGACTGAGCAGTTCTTC; CDR3: CASSFGLAGETEQFF
D: .; V: TRBV20-1; size: .; J: TRBJ2-3; DNA: TGCAGTGCCGGGGGCGCACGGCAGATCACAGATACGCAGTATTTT; CDR3: CSAGGARQITDTQYF
D: TRBD2; V: TRBV7-2; size: .; J: TRBJ2-1; DNA: TGTGCCAGCAGCGGCGGGACTAGCGGGGGGGGCTACAATGAGCAGTTCTTC; CDR3: CASSGGTSGGGYNEQFF
D: TRBD2; V: TRBV29-1; size: many; J: TRBJ2-1; DNA: TGCAGCGTTGAGGGGGAGCGGGAGGGGGGAGGAAATGAGCAGTTCTTC; CDR3: CSVEGEREGGGNEQFF
D: .; V: TRBV5-1; size: many; J: TRBJ2-7; DNA: TGCGCCAGCAGCTTGATGTCAGCCTACGAGCAGTACTTC; CDR3: CASSLMSAYEQYF
D: TRBD1; V: TRBV5-1; size: few; J: TRBJ2-5; DNA: TGCGCCAGCAGCTTGGAGGGACAGGGAGTACTTTGGGGAGAGACCCAGTACTTC; CDR3: CASSLEGQGVLWGETQYF
D: TRBD1; V: TRBV5-5; size: many; J: TRBJ2-2; DNA: TGTGCCAGCAGCAGCGGGACAGGGGAGACCGGGGAGCTGTTTTTT; CDR3: CASSSGTGETGELFF
D: .; V: TRBV5-1; size: .; J: TRBJ1-5; DNA: TGCGCCAGCAGCTTAGGTTCAAATCAGCCCCAGCATTTT; CDR3: CASSLGSNQPQHF
D: .; V: TRBV29-1; size: many; J: TRBJ2-1; DNA: TGCAGCGTTAAGCAGGCGAGCTCCTACAATGAGCAGTTCTTC; CDR3: CSVKQASSYNEQFF
D: TRBD2; V: TRBV7-3; size: many; J: TRBJ2-2; DNA: TGTGCCAGCAGCTCTGGACTAGCGGGGAACACCGGGGAGCTGTTTTTT; CDR3: CASSSGLAGNTGELFF
D: .; V: TRBV12-3/TRBV12-4; size: .; J: TRBJ1-4; DNA: TGTGCCAGCAGTTCAGGCAGGGTAGGGGAAAAACTGTTTTTT; CDR3: CASSSGRVGEKLFF
D: TRBD1; V: TRBV6-6; size: .; J: TRBJ1-5; DNA: TGTGCCAGCAGTTACCGCCGGGACAGGGCTCGCAATCAGCCCCAGCATTTT; CDR3: CASSYRRDRARNQPQHF
D: .; V: TRBV29-1; size: many; J: TRBJ2-2; DNA: TGCAGCGTTGGGCTCGGCACCGGGGAGCTGTTTTTT; CDR3: CSVGLGTGELFF